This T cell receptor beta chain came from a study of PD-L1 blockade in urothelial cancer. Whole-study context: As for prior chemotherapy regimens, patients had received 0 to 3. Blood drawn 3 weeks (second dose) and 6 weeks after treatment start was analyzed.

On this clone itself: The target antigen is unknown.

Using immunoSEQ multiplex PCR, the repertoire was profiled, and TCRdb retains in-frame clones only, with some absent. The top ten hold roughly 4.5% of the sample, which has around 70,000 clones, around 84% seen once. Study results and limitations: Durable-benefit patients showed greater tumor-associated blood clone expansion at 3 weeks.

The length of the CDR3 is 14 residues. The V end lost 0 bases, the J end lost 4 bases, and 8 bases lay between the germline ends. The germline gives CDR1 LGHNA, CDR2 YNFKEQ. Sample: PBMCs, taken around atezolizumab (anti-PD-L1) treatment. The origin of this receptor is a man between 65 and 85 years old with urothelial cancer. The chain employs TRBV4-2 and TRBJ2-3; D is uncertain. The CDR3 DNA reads TGTGCCAGCAGCCAAGATGAACAGTCAGATACGCAGTATTTT. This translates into CASSQDEQSDTQYF.